This note documents a single TCR beta chain sequence. It has no known antigen specificity. Qualities for individual bases were not recorded, and no much larger clone is one base off. The CDR3 starts with the cysteine, ends with the phenylalanine, and has 14 residues. Only CDR3 DNA remains: 42 bases, in frame from the first base. The germline V gene supplies CDR1 MDHEN and CDR2 SYDVKM. Trimming at the junction amounts to 2 bases on V and 6 bases on J, and the germline ends lie 11 bases apart. TCRbeta CDR3 regions were amplified from genomic DNA using the immunoSEQ Assay, a bias-controlled multiplex PCR. Regarding the original processing steps: Nucleated cell counts per sample were estimated from amplification of reference gene primers within the assay. To quantify the absolute abundance of each unique TCRbeta CDR3 rearrangement, sequence reads were collapsed and filtered. For each sample, productive Simpson clonality was calculated by taking the square root of Simpson's diversity index across productive rearrangements. The immuneACCESS repertoire file appears here via TCRdb, limited to in-frame rearrangements. These files lack a portion of the clones; in checked studies, under half of the deficit traces to unresolved V genes, and the cause of the others is not known. D and trimming were read from the DNA, whereas the V and J calls and clone size are those reported in that table. The sample data list roughly 230,000 clones, and approximately 83% of these were observed just once. The leading ten clones occupy 6.5% to 9% of the sample.

The data were obtained in a study of blood T cell repertoires in COVID-19 (dated by TCRdb to about 2020). Some background on the complete study: Collaborator samples came from the United States, Italy and Spain and covered acute and convalescent phases of COVID-19. The prospective study material was composed of cDNA or gDNA derived from T cells, B-cell-depleted T cells, or PBMCs. Subjects who had been exposed to COVID-19, were actively infected with it, or had recovered from it provided the deeply sampled blood TCRbeta repertoires that made up the dataset. The repertoires were released in a freely available public database meant as a resource for research on the immune response to SARS-CoV-2. The samples were drawn from the first 160 participants of the ongoing ImmuneRACE study and from 950 to 1,500 subjects provided by 6 global collaborators. The sample metadata nearly always contained a de-identified subject ID, COVID-19 status, age in years and sex. Where HLA class I and class II types were available, the types were taken from metadata supplied by the sample provider, not from assay-based typing. The investigation overall reported the following: The amount of clinical and demographic metadata varied by source and participant and was provided uncurated.

Collaborating institutions collected whole blood in K2EDTA tubes following their own protocols. For TCRbeta analysis, collaborators shipped samples in one of three forms: frozen whole blood, isolated PBMCs, or DNA extracted from either of those sample types. This receptor was identified in a woman aged 45 to 65 with acute or convalescent COVID-19. Sequencing used peripheral blood. The rearrangement combines TRBV28 with TRBJ2-4; D gene: possibly TRBD2, on 5 matching bases. The CDR3: CASSLEAGANIQYF. The bases read TGTGCCAGCAGTTTAGAGGCGGGTGCAAACATTCAGTACTTC.